The 30 T cell receptor beta chains below come from one sample, sequenced in a study of cytomegalovirus exposure and HLA in healthy donors. 13 Jbeta primers and 60 Vbeta primers were used for the PCR. Sequenced by immunoSEQ multiplex PCR; TCRdb stores in-frame clones only, minus some. The sample records over 100,000 clones, approximately 80% being singletons. The sample taken for sequencing was PBMCs. The receptors derive from a male donor in good health and CMV-seropositive.

CDR3 coding DNA: TGTGCCAGCACCAGGACAGGGGGCTCGGAACCGCCCCAGCATTTT. Its translation is CASTRTGGSEPPQHF. V gene TRBV7-2 combines with J gene TRBJ1-5; 11 nucleotides line up with TRBD1. CDR3 length equals 15 residues. Germline CDR1 is SGHTA and CDR2 is FQGNSA. Germline trimming cut 7 bases from V and 9 bases from J; bases unmatched to any gene: 11.

The genes are TRBV2 and TRBJ2-2, with D possibly being TRBD2 (6 bases). The CDR3 spans 13 residues. Trimming left V 8 bases short and J 6 bases short, with 13 bases between. CDR1 and CDR2 (germline): SNHLY, FYNNEI. In DNA form, the CDR3 reads TGTGCCAGCTGTCGGGAGTTTTCCGGGGAGCTGTTTTTT. It codes for CASCREFSGELFF.

This sequence joins TRBV6-4 and TRBJ2-1; 9 bases line up with TRBD2. The J segment lost 7 bases and the V segment lost 2 bases, leaving 3 bases of the junction unmatched. In germline, CDR1 is MRHNA, CDR2 SNTAGT. This CDR3 spans 14 amino acids. The CDR3 loop is CASSDGLAGNEQFF. For the CDR3, the DNA is TGTGCCAGCAGTGACGGCCTAGCGGGGAATGAGCAGTTCTTC.

The V gene is TRBV28, the J gene TRBJ2-5; 8 bases are a match to TRBD2. Germline CDR1 MDHEN, CDR2 SYDVKM. This CDR3 region has 14 residues. J was trimmed by 1 base and V by 5 bases; bases with no gene match: 3. CDR3 amino acids: CASSVGTSQETQYF. The CDR3 nucleotides read TGTGCCAGCAGTGTCGGGACTAGCCAAGAGACCCAGTACTTC.

The chain links TRBV28 to TRBJ2-2, with a tentative D call TRBD2 (5 bases). CDR1 MDHEN and CDR2 SYDVKM come from the germline V gene. The CDR3 is 15 residues long. The V end was cut by 1 base, the J end by 4 bases, with 10 bases between. CDR3 in amino acids: CASSLLPEVTGELFF. CDR3 nucleotides: TGTGCCAGCAGTTTATTGCCGGAGGTCACCGGGGAGCTGTTTTTT.

This chain joins TRBV2 and TRBJ1-1, with D hard to call. Deletions cut 2 bases from V and 11 bases from J, with 18 bases between. The CDR3 is 14 residues long. From germline, CDR1 is SNHLY and CDR2 FYNNEI. The CDR3 loop reads CASSESYSYNRAFF. The DNA of the CDR3 is TGTGCCAGCAGTGAATCGTATAGCTACAATCGGGCTTTCTTT.

The CDR3 region is CASGDGTSDSYEQYF. CDR3 bases: TGTGCCAGCGGGGATGGGACATCTGACTCCTACGAGCAGTACTTC. V is TRBV9 and J is TRBJ2-7; possibly TRBD1 for D (6 bases). V lost 7 bases and J 0 bases, leaving 17 bases between the germline ends. CDR1 is SGDLS, CDR2 YYNGEE, per germline. The length of the CDR3 is 15 residues.

The chain joins TRBV29-1 to TRBJ1-6, with 7 bases that match TRBD1. Germline V gives CDR1 SQVTM, CDR2 ANQGSEA. The CDR3 length is 14 residues. Losses at the gene ends were 4 bases for V and 7 bases for J; bases not matched to a gene: 7. CDR3 DNA sequence: TGCAGCGTTGGTTTTGGGACAGCGAATTCACCCCTCCACTTT. Translated, it gives CSVGFGTANSPLHF.

V gene TRBV19 combines with J gene TRBJ2-1; 12 bases agree with TRBD2. The CDR3 has 16 residues. Germline lookup yields CDR1 LNHDA and CDR2 SQIVND (reference sequence). Germline trimming cut 9 bases from V and 2 bases from J; bases unmatched to any gene: 8. CDR3: CASTGLAGSTYNEQFF. For the CDR3, the DNA is TGTGCCAGCACGGGACTAGCGGGTTCAACCTACAATGAGCAGTTCTTC.

The J gene is TRBJ1-6, the V gene TRBV7-6; D remains ambiguous. CDR1 is SGHVS and CDR2 is FNYEAQ in the germline V gene. This CDR3 has 15 residues. V shed 2 bases and J shed 8 bases, with 13 bases lying between them. The CDR3 nucleotides are TGTGCCAGCAGCTTACAACGGCCAGGCCATTCACCCCTCCACTTT. This translates into CASSLQRPGHSPLHF.

Only a few counts were recorded for this clone. V and J are TRBV5-1 and TRBJ1-3, with D perhaps matching TRBD1 (6 bases). Trimming took 4 bases from V and 3 from J, leaving 17 bases between them. Germline-derived CDR1 and CDR2 are SGHRS and YFSETQ. There are 16 residues in the CDR3. The CDR3 here is CASSEEGHMIGNTIYF. In DNA, the CDR3 is TGCGCCAGCAGCGAAGAGGGACATATGATTGGAAACACCATATATTTT.

The rearrangement uses TRBV29-1 and TRBJ2-3, with D possibly being TRBD2 (6 bases). Trimming stripped 3 bases from V and 3 bases from J, with 13 bases between. The germline V gene encodes CDR1 SQVTM and CDR2 ANQGSEA. The CDR3 sequence is 14 residues long. CDR3 loop: CSVEPPGSTDTQYF. The DNA of the CDR3 is TGCAGCGTTGAGCCCCCCGGGAGTACAGATACGCAGTATTTT.

The V and J genes are TRBV30 and TRBJ1-2; TRBD1 matches 9 bases. The germline V gene has CDR1 GTSNPN and CDR2 SVGIG (reference sequence). This CDR3 is built from 16 residues. Unmatched junction bases numbered 13, after V lost 2 bases and J lost 6 bases. CDR3 residues: CAWSTKGQGRRDGYTF. In DNA form, the CDR3 reads TGTGCCTGGAGTACAAAGGGACAGGGTAGGAGGGATGGCTACACCTTC.

J is TRBJ2-5 and V is TRBV7-2, with D possibly matching TRBD2 (7 bases). This CDR3 spans 14 amino acids. The V gene lost 3 bases and the J gene lost 4 bases, with 12 bases spanning the gap. Germline values: CDR1 SGHTA, CDR2 FQGNSA. CDR3: CASSLGGLRETQYF. DNA of the CDR3: TGTGCCAGCAGCTTGGGGGGGCTGAGAGAGACCCAGTACTTC.

The chain couples TRBV28 to TRBJ1-1; D is undetermined. CDR1 MDHEN and CDR2 SYDVKM come from the germline V gene. The CDR3 is 13 amino acids. V was clipped by 7 bases and J by 0 bases, with 9 bases between them. CDR3 sequence (DNA): TGTGCCAGCAATCACGGTATGAACACTGAAGCTTTCTTT. It codes for CASNHGMNTEAFF. The whole variable domain, filled in from reference TRBV28 and TRBJ1-1, reads DVKVTQSSRYLVKRTGEKVFLECVQDMDHENMFWYRQDPGLGLRLIYFSYDVKMKEKGDIPEGYSVSREKKERFSLILESASTNQTSMYLCASNHGMNTEAFFGQGTRLTVV.

The rearrangement uses TRBV29-1 and TRBJ2-1, with D tentatively TRBD2 (6 bases). Trimming cost V 0 bases and J 2 bases, with 17 bases left between them. Per germline, CDR1 SQVTM and CDR2 ANQGSEA. CDR3 length equals 17 residues. Here the CDR3 reads CSVEERLGLNTYNEQFF. The CDR3 DNA reads as TGCAGCGTTGAAGAGCGACTAGGGTTAAACACCTACAATGAGCAGTTCTTC.

This clone was observed a handful of times. This chain connects TRBV5-5 to TRBJ1-5, with D possibly TRBD1 on 6 matching bases. Between the trimmed V and J ends, which lost 3 bases and 7 bases, there was a span of 26 bases. This CDR3 comprises 18 residues. CDR1 and CDR2 (germline): SGHKS, YYEKEE (reference sequence). CDR3 protein: CASSSTYTGLGGNQPQHF. CDR3 nucleotides: TGTGCCAGCAGCTCGACTTATACGGGCCTAGGGGGTAACCAGCCCCAGCATTTT.

Only one count was recorded for this clone. The chain recombines TRBV7-2 with TRBJ2-7; D unclear. Trimming took 5 bases from V and 5 from J, leaving 13 bases between them. CDR1 and CDR2 from the germline V gene are SGHTA and FQGNSA. The CDR3 is 13 residues long. The CDR3 DNA sequence: TGTGCCAGCAGCCGAGATCGGGTGGACGAGCAGTACTTC. Its protein product is CASSRDRVDEQYF.

This clone was observed a handful of times. The rearrangement uses TRBV28 and TRBJ2-5; D possibly corresponds to TRBD2 (5 bases). The ends were cut back, 3 bases at V and 1 base at J, with 18 bases in the middle. CDR1 MDHEN and CDR2 SYDVKM come from the germline V gene. CDR3 length: 17 residues. The CDR3 sequence is CASSFVGRDKCQETQYF. The CDR3 bases are TGTGCCAGCAGTTTTGTTGGGAGAGACAAATGCCAAGAGACCCAGTACTTC.

The chain's CDR3 is CASSFGQRANEQFF. The CDR3 DNA reads TGTGCCAGCAGCTTCGGACAAAGAGCAAATGAGCAGTTCTTC. The chain has TRBV5-4 and TRBJ2-1; weak D call: TRBD1 (5 bases). V was shortened by 2 bases and J by 7 bases, with 13 bases between the two germline ends. This CDR3 comprises 14 residues. Germline V gene data show CDR1 as SGHNT and CDR2 as YYREEE (reference sequence). Combining the CDR3 with reference TRBV5-4 and TRBJ2-1 gives the whole variable domain ETGVTQSPTHLIKTRGQQVTLRCSSQSGHNTVSWYQQALGQGPQFIFQYYREEENGRGNFPPRFSGLQFPNYSSELNVNALELDDSALYLCASSFGQRANEQFFGPGTRLTVL.

The rearrangement joins TRBV2 to TRBJ1-5; TRBD1 matches 9 bases. CDR1 is SNHLY, CDR2 FYNNEI, per germline. Trimming at V came to 6 bases and at J to 2 bases, leaving 5 bases not matched to a gene. The CDR3 consists of 15 residues. This chain's CDR3 is CASSGDRARNQPQHF. CDR3 DNA sequence: TGTGCCAGCAGCGGGGACAGGGCCCGCAATCAGCCCCAGCATTTT.

This rearrangement joins TRBV11-2 to TRBJ2-5, with TRBD2 matching over 7 bases. Germline CDR1 is SGHAT and CDR2 is FQNNGV. This CDR3 is built from 12 residues. V trimming: 6 bases; J trimming: 5 bases; junction bases outside the gene matches: 3. The CDR3: CASSAGRETQYF. DNA for the CDR3: TGTGCCAGCAGTGCCGGGAGGGAGACCCAGTACTTC.

This rearrangement joins TRBV11-1 to TRBJ2-7; no clear D gene. The CDR3 is 14 residues long. Per germline, CDR1 SGHAT and CDR2 FQDESV (reference sequence). V was pared by 6 bases and J by 6 bases, with 18 bases between. The CDR3 DNA reads as TGTGCCAGCAGGTTACAAGGATCTCGAGGCGAGCAGTACTTC. It yields the protein CASRLQGSRGEQYF.

The chain joins TRBV28 to TRBJ2-3, with 8 bases identical to TRBD2. Germline V gives CDR1 MDHEN, CDR2 SYDVKM. This CDR3 comprises 18 residues. The V gene end was trimmed by 5 bases and the J gene end by 5 bases; junction bases not matched to a gene: 18. As DNA, the CDR3 is TGTGCCAGCAGTCCCCTTGCGGGAGGTACGGAAAAAGGAGATACGCAGTATTTT. Its translation is CASSPLAGGTEKGDTQYF.

This clone appeared once. This chain links TRBV11-3 with TRBJ2-3; 16 nucleotides agree with TRBD2. CDR3 size: 17 residues. The germline V gene has CDR1 SGHNT and CDR2 YENEEA. Trimming removed 4 bases from V and 5 bases from J; junction bases left unmatched: 6. CDR3 sequence reads: CASSSGLAGGPKDTQYF. The DNA for the CDR3 is TGTGCCAGCAGCTCGGGACTAGCGGGAGGGCCAAAAGATACGCAGTATTTT. Full variable domain (remainder filled in from reference TRBV11-3 and TRBJ2-3): EAGVVQSPRYKIIEKKQPVAFWCNPISGHNTLYWYLQNLGQGPELLIRYENEEAVDDSQLPKDRFSAERLKGVDSTLKIQPAELGDSAVYLCASSSGLAGGPKDTQYFGPGTRLTVL.

V is TRBV6-5 and J is TRBJ1-1; weak D call: TRBD1 (6 bases). Germline lookup yields CDR1 MNHEY and CDR2 SVGAGI. Trimming removed 8 bases from V and 5 bases from J, with 12 bases in between. The CDR3 extends over 12 amino acids. DNA of the CDR3: TGTGCCAGCCAGGGGTATAGAACTGAAGCTTTCTTT. This sequence encodes CASQGYRTEAFF.

V and J are TRBV5-8 and TRBJ1-1; D possibly corresponds to TRBD1 (5 bases). The CDR3 sequence is 15 residues long. The ends were cut back, 0 bases at V and 5 bases at J, with 14 bases in the middle. Germline assignment: CDR1 SGHTS and CDR2 YDEGEE. CDR3: CASSLAGGRGTEAFF. The CDR3 coding sequence is TGTGCCAGCAGCTTGGCCGGGGGGAGAGGGACTGAAGCTTTCTTT.

The chain combines TRBV2 with TRBJ2-6; 8 nucleotides line up with TRBD1. The germline V gene has CDR1 SNHLY and CDR2 FYNNEI. V was pared by 7 bases and J by 0 bases, with 29 bases of the junction left unmatched. This CDR3 is 24 amino acids long. The CDR3 region is CASTPNFLSPDRARFSSGANVLTF. The CDR3 DNA sequence: TGTGCCAGCACTCCGAATTTTTTATCACCGGACAGGGCCAGATTTAGCTCTGGGGCCAACGTCCTGACTTTC.

The V gene is TRBV9, the J gene TRBJ1-2, with TRBD1 as a possible D gene (6 bases). This CDR3 is 15 amino acids long. The germline V gene encodes CDR1 SGDLS and CDR2 YYNGEE. V lost 3 bases to trimming and J lost 5 bases, with 17 bases between them. CDR3 sequence reads: CASSDREIGGYGYTF. The CDR3, as DNA: TGTGCCAGCAGCGACAGGGAAATAGGGGGTTATGGCTACACCTTC. The full variable domain, with the rest looked up from reference TRBV9 and TRBJ1-2, is DSGVTQTPKHLITATGQRVTLRCSPRSGDLSVYWYQQSLDQGLQFLIQYYNGEERAKGNILERFSAQQFPDLHSELNLSSLELGDSALYFCASSDREIGGYGYTFGSGTRLTVV.

The rearrangement joins TRBV29-1 to TRBJ1-2, with D possibly being TRBD1 (6 bases). The CDR3 runs to 14 residues. V was trimmed by 4 bases and J by 0 bases, leaving 12 bases between them. The germline V gene encodes CDR1 SQVTM and CDR2 ANQGSEA. CDR3 nucleotide sequence: TGCAGCGTTGGCGGGGGGGCCGCTAACTATGGCTACACCTTC. Its protein is CSVGGGAANYGYTF. Variable domain in full (rest from reference TRBV29-1 and TRBJ1-2): SAVISQKPSRDICQRGTSLTIQCQVDSQVTMMFWYRQQPGQSLTLIATANQGSEATYESGFVIDKFPISRPNLTFSTLTVSNMSPEDSSIYLCSVGGGAANYGYTFGSGTRLTVV.